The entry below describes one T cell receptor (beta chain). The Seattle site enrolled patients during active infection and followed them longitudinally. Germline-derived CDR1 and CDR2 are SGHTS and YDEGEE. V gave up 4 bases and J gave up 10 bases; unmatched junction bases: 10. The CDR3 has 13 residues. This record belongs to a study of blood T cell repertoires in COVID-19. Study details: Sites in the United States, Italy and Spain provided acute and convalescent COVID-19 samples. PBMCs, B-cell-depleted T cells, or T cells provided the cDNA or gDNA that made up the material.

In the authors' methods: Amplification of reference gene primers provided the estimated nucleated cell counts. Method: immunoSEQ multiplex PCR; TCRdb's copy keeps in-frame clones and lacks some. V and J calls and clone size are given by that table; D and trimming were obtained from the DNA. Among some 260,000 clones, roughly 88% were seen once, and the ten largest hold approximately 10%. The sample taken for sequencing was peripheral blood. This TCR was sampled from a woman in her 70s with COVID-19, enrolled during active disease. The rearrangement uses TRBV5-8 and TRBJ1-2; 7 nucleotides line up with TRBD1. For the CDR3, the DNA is TGTGCCAGCAGCCCCGGGACAGTGAAGGCCTACACCTTC. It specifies CASSPGTVKAYTF.